The next 16 T cell receptor beta chains were all read from a single sample in a study of shared clonotypes between healthy human individuals. Naive CD8 isolation took CD45RO-negative cells positively selected for CCR7 and excluded terminally differentiated effector memory CD45RA+ cells. This table comes from immunoSEQ multiplex PCR, and its TCRdb copy is limited to in-frame clones, with some not included. The sample gives approximately 1.9 million clones, around 95% of which show up once; around 1.7% is in the top ten. The sample was naive CD8+ T cells from PBMCs. The receptors were gathered from a man younger than 30 in good health. Some clones in this sample may be carry-over from other donors' samples.

Note on this clone: Other DNA sequences in the same sample also yield this CDR3. The rearrangement joins TRBV7-9 to TRBJ2-3; D remains unclear. Trimming stripped 5 bases from V and 6 bases from J, with 9 bases between. This CDR3 spans 12 amino acids. The germline CDR1 and CDR2 sequences are SEHNR and FQNEAQ (reference sequence). The DNA for the CDR3 is TGTGCCAGCAGCCCAGGTGGCGATACGCAGTATTTT. Translation gives CASSPGGDTQYF.

This rearrangement joins TRBV5-4 to TRBJ1-2; D uncertain. Germline loops: CDR1 SGHNT, CDR2 YYREEE (reference sequence). The ends were cut back, 0 bases at V and 4 bases at J, with 7 bases in the middle. The CDR3 extends over 13 amino acids. Here the CDR3 DNA reads TGTGCCAGCAGCTTGGGTAGAGGCTATGGCTACACCTTC. Protein sequence: CASSLGRGYGYTF.

The chain recombines TRBV14 with TRBJ1-2; D not certain. V was pared by 8 bases and J by 6 bases, with 13 bases between. The CDR3 has 12 residues. CDR1 is SGHDN, CDR2 FVKESK, per germline. This CDR3 is CASHSLGNGYTF. The CDR3 bases are TGTGCCAGCCACAGTTTAGGGAATGGCTACACCTTC. Full variable domain (rest looked up from reference TRBV14 and TRBJ1-2): EAGVTQFPSHSVIEKGQTVTLRCDPISGHDNLYWYRRVMGKEIKFLLHFVKESKQDESGMPNNRFLAERTGGTYSTLKVQPAELEDSGVYFCASHSLGNGYTFGSGTRLTVV.

The count of this clone is one. V and J are TRBV6-1 and TRBJ2-3; D possibly uses TRBD1 or TRBD2 (5 bases each). Per germline, CDR1 MNHNS and CDR2 SASEGT. The germline V and J ends were trimmed by 6 bases and 2 bases, with 12 bases remaining between them. CDR3 size: 14 residues. CDR3 bases: TGTGCCAGCAGATCCGGGACCTACACAGATACGCAGTATTTT. Amino acids: CASRSGTYTDTQYF.

Details on this clone: The sample carries other DNA sequences with the same CDR3. The V and J genes are TRBV25-1 and TRBJ1-5, with D possibly being TRBD1 (5 bases). V lost 1 base and J 4 bases, leaving 5 bases between the germline ends. The germline V gene encodes CDR1 MGHDK and CDR2 SYGVNS. The CDR3 contains 13 residues. The CDR3 DNA is TGTGCCAGCAGTGAATCAGGGAATCAGCCCCAGCATTTT. It yields the protein CASSESGNQPQHF. Full variable domain (outside the CDR3, taken from reference TRBV25-1 and TRBJ1-5): EADIYQTPRYLVIGTGKKITLECSQTMGHDKMYWYQQDPGMELHLIHYSYGVNSTEKGDLSSESTVSRIRTEHFPLTLESARPSHTSQYLCASSESGNQPQHFGDGTRLSIL.

This clone appeared a single time. V gene TRBV7-9 combines with J gene TRBJ1-4; D gene uncertain. Germline V CDR1 and CDR2: SEHNR, FQNEAQ (reference sequence). The V gene lost 5 bases and the J gene lost 4 bases, with 17 bases spanning the gap. This CDR3 is 16 amino acids long. The CDR3 region has the DNA TGTGCCAGCAGCCCCCGGGAAGGACGGCGTAATGAAAAACTGTTTTTT. Its translation: CASSPREGRRNEKLFF.

The genes are TRBV7-2 and TRBJ2-1; TRBD2 matches 11 bases. Trimming took 5 bases from V and 4 from J; bases not matched to a gene: 4. From germline, CDR1 is SGHTA and CDR2 FQGNSA. This CDR3 contains 15 residues. The CDR3 DNA follows: TGTGCCAGCAGCCCGGGACTAGCGGAATACAATGAGCAGTTCTTC. This translates into CASSPGLAEYNEQFF.

This chain connects TRBV6-5 to TRBJ2-7; 7 bases agree with TRBD1. The CDR3 is 15 residues long. Unmatched junction bases numbered 15, after V lost 6 bases and J lost 7 bases. Germline loops: CDR1 MNHEY, CDR2 SVGAGI. The CDR3 bases are TGTGCCAGCAGCCCCACCGACAGGGTAAAGGGGGAGCAGTACTTC. Amino acid sequence: CASSPTDRVKGEQYF.

The rearrangement uses TRBV7-9 and TRBJ1-2; D possibly corresponds to TRBD1 (5 bases). This CDR3 is built from 14 residues. V lost 1 base and J lost 8, with 14 bases in between. Germline CDR1 reads SEHNR; CDR2 reads FQNEAQ (reference sequence). In DNA, the CDR3 is TGTGCCAGCAGCTTAGGTGGGGCCCCTCACGGCTACACCTTC. As protein: CASSLGGAPHGYTF.

The J gene is TRBJ1-2, the V gene TRBV19; tentatively, D is TRBD1 (5 bases). The CDR3 totals 10 residues. Germline loops: CDR1 LNHDA, CDR2 SQIVND (reference sequence). V lost 8 bases and J 8 bases, leaving 9 bases between the germline ends. CDR3 in amino acids: CASGTKGYTF. DNA for the CDR3: TGTGCCAGTGGGACGAAAGGCTACACCTTC.

This chain uses TRBV2 with TRBJ1-3, with TRBD1 matching 7 bases. The J segment lost 0 bases and the V segment lost 3 bases, leaving 2 bases of the junction unmatched. The CDR3 is 15 amino acids. Germline V gene lookup returns CDR1 SNHLY and CDR2 FYNNEI. In DNA form, the CDR3 reads TGTGCCAGCAGTGAGGGACAGATCTCTGGAAACACCATATATTTT. As protein: CASSEGQISGNTIYF. The whole variable domain, remainder taken from reference TRBV2 and TRBJ1-3, is EPEVTQTPSHQVTQMGQEVILRCVPISNHLYFYWYRQILGQKVEFLVSFYNNEISEKSEIFDDQFSVERPDGSNFTLKIRSTKLEDSAMYFCASSEGQISGNTIYFGEGSWLTVV.

This chain uses TRBV28 with TRBJ1-5, with TRBD1 identical over 7 bases. The CDR3 spans 15 residues. CDR1 is MDHEN and CDR2 is SYDVKM in the germline V gene. The junction had 6 bases not matched to a gene; V was cut back by 7 bases and J by 0 bases. The CDR3, as DNA: TGTGCCAGCACCCTCGGGACAGCTAGCAATCAGCCCCAGCATTTT. Translation: CASTLGTASNQPQHF.

The chain employs TRBV4-2 and TRBJ1-1; the D gene is possibly TRBD1 (5 bases). There are 20 residues in the CDR3. Germline V gene data show CDR1 as LGHNA and CDR2 as YNFKEQ. Between the trimmed V and J ends, which lost 0 bases and 3 bases, there was a span of 26 bases. CDR3 nucleotides: TGTGCCAGCAGCCAAGATTCTGGTGGAGGGGCCGGGAGCGGGGACACTGAAGCTTTCTTT. This sequence encodes CASSQDSGGGAGSGDTEAFF.

The chain employs TRBV9 and TRBJ1-4; weak D call: TRBD1 (6 bases). Germline V gene sequence: CDR1 SGDLS, CDR2 YYNGEE. V lost 9 bases, J lost 8 bases, and 26 bases lay in between. This CDR3 is 16 amino acids long. CDR3 amino acids: CATRQVGTNPDEKLFF. The CDR3 DNA sequence: TGTGCCACCCGACAGGTCGGGACCAATCCGGACGAAAAACTGTTTTTT. The whole variable domain, filled in from reference TRBV9 and TRBJ1-4, reads DSGVTQTPKHLITATGQRVTLRCSPRSGDLSVYWYQQSLDQGLQFLIQYYNGEERAKGNILERFSAQQFPDLHSELNLSSLELGDSALYFCATRQVGTNPDEKLFFGSGTQLSVL.

In its sample, this clone was seen once. This sample includes further DNA sequences coding for the same CDR3. The gene calls are TRBV29-1 and TRBJ2-2; D unresolved. The V and J ends lost 4 bases and 1 base respectively, with 4 bases between them. The CDR3 extends over 12 amino acids. Germline values: CDR1 SQVTM, CDR2 ANQGSEA. The CDR3 loop reads CSVALNTGELFF. The CDR3 coding sequence is TGCAGCGTTGCCCTGAACACCGGGGAGCTGTTTTTT.

CDR3 nucleotides: TGTGCCAGCAGCTTAAACAGGGAGAATGGCTACACCTTC. Its translation: CASSLNRENGYTF. This chain links TRBV7-2 with TRBJ1-2; D is possibly TRBD1 (6 bases). Trimming left V 2 bases short and J 6 bases short, with 10 bases between. The CDR3 is 13 amino acids. Germline V CDR1 and CDR2: SGHTA, FQGNSA.